Below, one T cell receptor (beta chain) is given with its context. Its antigen is currently unknown. The source of the sample is a study of radiotherapy plus CTLA-4 blockade in lung cancer. Study background: More than 15% of patients responded objectively, and about 30% achieved disease control. Overall study results and limits: Clones of tumor-derived TCRs expanded in blood after radiotherapy plus ipilimumab. Increased serum interferon-beta after radiation also reportedly predicted response strongly.

Losses at the gene ends were 5 bases for V and 6 bases for J; bases not matched to a gene: 2. This CDR3 is 14 amino acids long. CDR1 and CDR2 from the germline V gene are SNHLY and FYNNEI. Only in-frame clones appear in the TCRdb table, and some are missing; sequencing was by immunoSEQ multiplex PCR. The sample includes about 46,000 clones, 79% of them seen just once. With ipilimumab providing CTLA-4 blockade, focal radiation was administered to patients who had chemo-refractory metastatic non-small-cell lung cancer. This rearrangement joins TRBV2 to TRBJ1-4; TRBD1 agrees at 11 bases. The receptor was isolated from a human donor with non-small cell lung cancer who had a complete response to radiotherapy plus ipilimumab. Sequenced material: peripheral blood, taken from a patient treated with radiotherapy plus ipilimumab. CDR3 sequence: CASSSDRGHEKLFF. The CDR3 bases are TGTGCCAGCAGTTCGGACAGGGGGCATGAAAAACTGTTTTTT.